This T cell receptor (beta chain) was sequenced during a study of blood T cell repertoires in COVID-19. Study-level background: COVID-19 samples collected from the United States, Italy and Spain covered acute and convalescent phases. T cells, B-cell-depleted T cells, or PBMCs supplied cDNA or gDNA.

Original processing methods: Amplification of reference gene primers was used by the study to estimate nucleated cell counts. Assay: immunoSEQ multiplex PCR; the TCRdb copy retains only in-frame clones and omits some. V, J and clone size were drawn from that table, and D and trimming were deduced from the DNA. Here the sample spans about 170,000 clones, 87% being singletons. Per the germline V gene, CDR1 is MDHEN and CDR2 is SYDVKM. This CDR3 has 14 residues. V shed 6 bases and J 3 bases; nucleotides not matched to a gene: 8. This receptor was identified in a woman aged 50 to 60 with acute or convalescent COVID-19. The genes are TRBV28 and TRBJ2-7; 7 bases match TRBD1. Sequencing was performed on peripheral blood. CDR3 coding DNA: TGTGCCAGCAGCCCCGGGACAGTACACTACGAGCAGTACTTC. Encoded protein: CASSPGTVHYEQYF.